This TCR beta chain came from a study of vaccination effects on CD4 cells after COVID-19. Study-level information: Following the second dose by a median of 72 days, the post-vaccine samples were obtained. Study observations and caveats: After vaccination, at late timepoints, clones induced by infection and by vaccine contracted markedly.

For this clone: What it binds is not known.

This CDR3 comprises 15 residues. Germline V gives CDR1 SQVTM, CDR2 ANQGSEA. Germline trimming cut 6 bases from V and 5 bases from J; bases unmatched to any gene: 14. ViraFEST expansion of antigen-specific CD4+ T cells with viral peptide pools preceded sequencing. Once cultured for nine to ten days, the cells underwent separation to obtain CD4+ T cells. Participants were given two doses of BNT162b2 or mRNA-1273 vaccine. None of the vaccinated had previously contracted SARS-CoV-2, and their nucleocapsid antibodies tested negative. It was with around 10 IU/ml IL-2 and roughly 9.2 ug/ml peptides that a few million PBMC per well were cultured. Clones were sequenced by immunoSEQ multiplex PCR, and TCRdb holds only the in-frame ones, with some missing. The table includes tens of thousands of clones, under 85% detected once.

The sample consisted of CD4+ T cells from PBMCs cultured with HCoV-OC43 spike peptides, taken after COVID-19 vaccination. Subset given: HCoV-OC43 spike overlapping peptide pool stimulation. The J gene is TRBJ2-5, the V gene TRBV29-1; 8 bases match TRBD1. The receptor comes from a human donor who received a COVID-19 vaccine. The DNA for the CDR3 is TGCAGCGTCGAACCTCGGACAGGGCGACGGGAGACCCAGTACTTC. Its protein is CSVEPRTGRRETQYF.